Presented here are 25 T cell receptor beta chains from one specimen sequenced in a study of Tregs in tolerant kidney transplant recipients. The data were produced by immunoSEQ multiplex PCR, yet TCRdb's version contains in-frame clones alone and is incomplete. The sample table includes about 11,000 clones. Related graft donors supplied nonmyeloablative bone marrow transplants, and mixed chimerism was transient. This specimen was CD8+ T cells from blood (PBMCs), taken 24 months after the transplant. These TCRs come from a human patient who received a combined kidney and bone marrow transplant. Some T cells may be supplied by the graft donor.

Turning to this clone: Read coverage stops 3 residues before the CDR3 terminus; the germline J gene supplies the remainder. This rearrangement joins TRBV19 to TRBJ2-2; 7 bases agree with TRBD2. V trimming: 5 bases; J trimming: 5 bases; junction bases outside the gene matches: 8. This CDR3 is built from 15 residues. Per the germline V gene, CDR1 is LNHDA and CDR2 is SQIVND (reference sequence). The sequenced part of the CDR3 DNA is TGTGCCAGTAGTGTGGGACTACCTTTGACCGGGGAG. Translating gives CASSVGLPLTGE. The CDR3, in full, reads CASSVGLPLTGELFF.

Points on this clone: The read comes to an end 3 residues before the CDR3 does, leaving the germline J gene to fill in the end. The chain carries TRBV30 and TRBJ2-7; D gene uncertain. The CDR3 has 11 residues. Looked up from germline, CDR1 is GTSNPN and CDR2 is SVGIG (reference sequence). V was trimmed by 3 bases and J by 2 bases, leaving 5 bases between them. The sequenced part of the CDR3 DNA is TGTGCCTGGAGCGAGGCCTACGAG. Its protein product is CAWSEAYE. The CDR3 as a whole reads CAWSEAYEQYF.

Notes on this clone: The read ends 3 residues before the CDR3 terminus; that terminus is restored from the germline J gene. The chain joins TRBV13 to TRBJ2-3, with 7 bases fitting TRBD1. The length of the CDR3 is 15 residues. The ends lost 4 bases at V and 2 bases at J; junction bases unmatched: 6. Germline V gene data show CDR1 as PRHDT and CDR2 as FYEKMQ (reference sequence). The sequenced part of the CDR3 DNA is TGTGCCAGCAGCTCAAGGGACAGATACACAGATACG. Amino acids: CASSSRDRYTDT. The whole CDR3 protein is CASSSRDRYTDTQYF.

This chain's CDR3 is CASSIPQGTYGYTF. The CDR3 DNA, read in part, is TGTGCCAGTAGTATCCCACAGGGGACCTATGGC. The chain is built from TRBV19 and TRBJ1-2; TRBD1 matches 7 bases. The CDR3 end is not reached by the read, which stops 3 residues before it; the germline J gene fills it in. Unmatched junction bases numbered 5, after V lost 3 bases and J lost 4 bases. Germline CDR1 is LNHDA and CDR2 is SQIVND (reference sequence). This CDR3 contains 14 residues.

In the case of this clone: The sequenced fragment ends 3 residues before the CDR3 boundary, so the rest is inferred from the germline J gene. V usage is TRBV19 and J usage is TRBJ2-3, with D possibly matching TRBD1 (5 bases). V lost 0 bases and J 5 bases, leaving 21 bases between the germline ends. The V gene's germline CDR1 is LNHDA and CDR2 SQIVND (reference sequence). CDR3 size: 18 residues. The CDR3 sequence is CASSIDSALGPWEDTQYF. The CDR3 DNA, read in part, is TGTGCCAGTAGTATAGATTCCGCTTTGGGGCCATGGGAAGATACG.

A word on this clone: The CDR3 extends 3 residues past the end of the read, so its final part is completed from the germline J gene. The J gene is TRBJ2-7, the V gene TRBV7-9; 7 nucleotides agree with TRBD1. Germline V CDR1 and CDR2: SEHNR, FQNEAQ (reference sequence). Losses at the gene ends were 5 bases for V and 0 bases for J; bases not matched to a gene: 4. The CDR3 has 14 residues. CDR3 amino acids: CASSPGQASYEQYF. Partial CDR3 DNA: TGTGCCAGCAGCCCCGGACAGGCCTCCTACGAG.

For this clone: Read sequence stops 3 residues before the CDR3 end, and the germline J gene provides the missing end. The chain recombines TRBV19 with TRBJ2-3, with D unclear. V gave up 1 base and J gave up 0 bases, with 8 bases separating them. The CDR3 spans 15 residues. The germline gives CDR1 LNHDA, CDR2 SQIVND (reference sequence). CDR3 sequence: CASSIVAVSTDTQYF. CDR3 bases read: TGTGCCAGTAGTATAGTAGCCGTTAGCACAGATACG.

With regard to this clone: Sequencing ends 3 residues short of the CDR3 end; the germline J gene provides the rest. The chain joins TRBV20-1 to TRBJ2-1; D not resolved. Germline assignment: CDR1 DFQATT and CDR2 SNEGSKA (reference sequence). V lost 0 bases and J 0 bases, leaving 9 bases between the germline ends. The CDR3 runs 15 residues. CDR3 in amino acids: CSARDTRASYNEQFF. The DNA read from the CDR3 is TGCAGTGCTAGAGATACCCGCGCCTCCTACAATGAG.

CDR3 bases read: TGTGCCAGCAGTGAAGCACCCCTCCAGGGCCACGAG. This translates into CASSEAPLQGHE. The CDR3 in its entirety is CASSEAPLQGHEQYF. The V and J genes are TRBV2 and TRBJ2-7; D perhaps matches TRBD1 (5 bases). Sequencing ends 3 residues short of the CDR3 end; the germline J gene provides the rest. V was shortened by 0 bases and J by 5 bases, with 14 bases between the two germline ends. CDR1 SNHLY and CDR2 FYNNEI come from the germline V gene. CDR3 length: 15 residues.

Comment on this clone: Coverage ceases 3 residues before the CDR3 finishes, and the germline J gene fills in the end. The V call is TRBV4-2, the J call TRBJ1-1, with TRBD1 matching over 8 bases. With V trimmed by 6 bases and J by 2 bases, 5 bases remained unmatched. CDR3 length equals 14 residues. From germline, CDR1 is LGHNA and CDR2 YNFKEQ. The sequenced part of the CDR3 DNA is TGTGCCAGCAGGGAAGACAGGGGAAACACTGAA. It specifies CASREDRGNTE. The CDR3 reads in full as CASREDRGNTEAFF.

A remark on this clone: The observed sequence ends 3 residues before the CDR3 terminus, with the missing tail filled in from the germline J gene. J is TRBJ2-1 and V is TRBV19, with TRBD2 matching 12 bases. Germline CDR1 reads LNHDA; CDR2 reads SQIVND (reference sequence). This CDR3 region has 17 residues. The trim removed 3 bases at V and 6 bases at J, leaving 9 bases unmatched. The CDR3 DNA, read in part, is TGTGCCAGTAGTATCCCCGCTAGCGGGAGGGCCATCAATGAG. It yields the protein CASSIPASGRAINE. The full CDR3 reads CASSIPASGRAINEQFF. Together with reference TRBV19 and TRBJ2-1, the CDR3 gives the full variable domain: DGGITQSPKYLFRKEGQNVTLSCEQNLNHDAMYWYRQDPGQGLRLIYYSQIVNDFQKGDIAEGYSVSREKKESFPLTVTSAQKNPTAFYLCASSIPASGRAINEQFFGPGTRLTVL.

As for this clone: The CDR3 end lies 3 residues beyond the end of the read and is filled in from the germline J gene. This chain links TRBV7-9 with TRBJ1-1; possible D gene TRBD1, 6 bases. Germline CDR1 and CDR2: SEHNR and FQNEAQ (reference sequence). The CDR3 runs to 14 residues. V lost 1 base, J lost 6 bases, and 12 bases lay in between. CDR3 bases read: TGTGCCAGCAGCTTAGGACAGGACGGCGCTGAA. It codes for CASSLGQDGAE. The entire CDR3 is CASSLGQDGAEAFF.

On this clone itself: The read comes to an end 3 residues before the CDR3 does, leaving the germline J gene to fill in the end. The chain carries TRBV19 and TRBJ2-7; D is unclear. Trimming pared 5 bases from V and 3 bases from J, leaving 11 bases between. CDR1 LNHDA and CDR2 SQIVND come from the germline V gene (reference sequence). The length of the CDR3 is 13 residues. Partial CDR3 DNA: TGTGCCAGTAGTCCCTACCTAGACTACGAG. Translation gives CASSPYLDYE. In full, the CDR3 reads CASSPYLDYEQYF.

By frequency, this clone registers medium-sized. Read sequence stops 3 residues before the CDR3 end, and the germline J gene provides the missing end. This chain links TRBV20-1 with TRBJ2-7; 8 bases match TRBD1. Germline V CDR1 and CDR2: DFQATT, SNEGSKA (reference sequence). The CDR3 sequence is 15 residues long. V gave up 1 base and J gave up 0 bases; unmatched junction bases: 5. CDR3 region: CSARGDRIFSYEQYF. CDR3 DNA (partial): TGCAGTGCTAGAGGGGACAGGATTTTCTCCTACGAG.

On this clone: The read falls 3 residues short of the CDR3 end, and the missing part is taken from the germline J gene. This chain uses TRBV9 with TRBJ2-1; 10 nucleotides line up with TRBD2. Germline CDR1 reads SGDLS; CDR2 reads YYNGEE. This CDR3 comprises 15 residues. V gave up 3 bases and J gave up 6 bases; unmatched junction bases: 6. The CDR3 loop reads CASSGRLAGANEQFF. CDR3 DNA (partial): TGTGCCAGCAGCGGGAGGCTAGCGGGAGCCAATGAG.

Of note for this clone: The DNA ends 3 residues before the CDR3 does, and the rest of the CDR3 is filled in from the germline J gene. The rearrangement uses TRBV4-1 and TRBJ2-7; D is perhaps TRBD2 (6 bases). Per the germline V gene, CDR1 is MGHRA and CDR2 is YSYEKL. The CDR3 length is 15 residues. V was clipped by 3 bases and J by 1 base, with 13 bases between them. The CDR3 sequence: CASSQAPGLSYEQYF. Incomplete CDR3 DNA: TGCGCCAGCAGCCAGGCGCCGGGACTGTCCTACGAG.

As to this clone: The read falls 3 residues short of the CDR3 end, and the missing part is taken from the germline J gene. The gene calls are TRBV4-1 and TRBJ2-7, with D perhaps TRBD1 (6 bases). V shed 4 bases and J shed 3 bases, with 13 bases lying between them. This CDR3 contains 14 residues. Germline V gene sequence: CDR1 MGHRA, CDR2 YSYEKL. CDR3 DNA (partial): TGCGCCAGCAGCCTCCAGCAGGGGTTCTACGAG. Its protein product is CASSLQQGFYE. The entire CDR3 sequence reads CASSLQQGFYEQYF.

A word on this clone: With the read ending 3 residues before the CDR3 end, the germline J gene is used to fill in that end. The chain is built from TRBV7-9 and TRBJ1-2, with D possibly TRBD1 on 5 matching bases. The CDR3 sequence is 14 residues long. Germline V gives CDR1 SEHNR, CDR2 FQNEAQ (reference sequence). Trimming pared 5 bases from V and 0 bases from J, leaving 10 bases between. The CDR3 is CASSGPGANYGYTF. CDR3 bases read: TGTGCCAGCAGCGGGCCGGGGGCTAACTATGGC.

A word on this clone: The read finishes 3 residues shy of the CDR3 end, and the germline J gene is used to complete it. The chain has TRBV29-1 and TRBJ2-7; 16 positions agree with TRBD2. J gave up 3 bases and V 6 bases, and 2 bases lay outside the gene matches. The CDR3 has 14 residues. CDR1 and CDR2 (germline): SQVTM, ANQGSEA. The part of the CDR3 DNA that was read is TGCAGCGTCGGGACTAGCGGGAGGGACTACGAG. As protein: CSVGTSGRDYE. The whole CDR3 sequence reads CSVGTSGRDYEQYF.

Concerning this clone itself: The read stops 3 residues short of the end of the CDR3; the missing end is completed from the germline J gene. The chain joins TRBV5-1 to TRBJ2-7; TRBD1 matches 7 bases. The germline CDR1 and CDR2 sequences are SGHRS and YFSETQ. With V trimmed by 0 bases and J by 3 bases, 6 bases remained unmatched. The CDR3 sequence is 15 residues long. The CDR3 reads CASSLDRGGLYEQYF. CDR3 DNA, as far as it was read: TGCGCCAGCAGCTTGGACAGGGGCGGCCTCTACGAG.

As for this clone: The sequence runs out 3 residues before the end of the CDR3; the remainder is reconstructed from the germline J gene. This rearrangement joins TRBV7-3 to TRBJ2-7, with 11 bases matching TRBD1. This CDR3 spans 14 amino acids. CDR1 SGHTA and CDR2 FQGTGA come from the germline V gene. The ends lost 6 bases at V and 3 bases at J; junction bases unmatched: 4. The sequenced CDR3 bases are TGTGCCAGCAGTCCCGGGACAGGGGGCTACGAG. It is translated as CASSPGTGGYE. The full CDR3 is CASSPGTGGYEQYF.

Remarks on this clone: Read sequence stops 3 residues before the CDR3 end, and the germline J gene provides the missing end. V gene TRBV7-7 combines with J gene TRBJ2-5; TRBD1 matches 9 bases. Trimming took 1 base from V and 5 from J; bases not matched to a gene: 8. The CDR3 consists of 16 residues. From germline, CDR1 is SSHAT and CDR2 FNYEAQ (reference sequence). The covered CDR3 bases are TGTGCCAGCAGCTTAGGGACAGGGGTTTTCGGCGAGACC. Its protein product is CASSLGTGVFGET. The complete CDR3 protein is CASSLGTGVFGETQYF. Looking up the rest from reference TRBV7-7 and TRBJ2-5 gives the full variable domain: GAGVSQSPRYKVTKRGQDVTLRCDPISSHATLYWYQQALGQGPEFLTYFNYEAQPDKSGLPSDRFSAERPEGSISTLTIQRTEQRDSAMYRCASSLGTGVFGETQYFGPGTRLLVL.

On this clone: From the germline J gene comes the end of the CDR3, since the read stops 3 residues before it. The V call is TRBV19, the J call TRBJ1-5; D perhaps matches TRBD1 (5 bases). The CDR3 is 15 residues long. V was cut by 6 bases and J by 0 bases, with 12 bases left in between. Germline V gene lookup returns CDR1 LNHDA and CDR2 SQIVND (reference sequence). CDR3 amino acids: CASRMDGASNQPQHF. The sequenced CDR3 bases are TGTGCCAGTAGGATGGATGGGGCTAGCAATCAGCCC.

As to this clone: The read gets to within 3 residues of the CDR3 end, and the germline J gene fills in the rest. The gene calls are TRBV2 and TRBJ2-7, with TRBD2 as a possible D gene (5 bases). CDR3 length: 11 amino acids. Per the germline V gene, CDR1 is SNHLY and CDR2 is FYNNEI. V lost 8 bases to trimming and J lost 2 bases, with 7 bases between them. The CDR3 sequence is CASRGAYEQYF. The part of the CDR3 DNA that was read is TGTGCCAGCCGGGGAGCCTACGAG.

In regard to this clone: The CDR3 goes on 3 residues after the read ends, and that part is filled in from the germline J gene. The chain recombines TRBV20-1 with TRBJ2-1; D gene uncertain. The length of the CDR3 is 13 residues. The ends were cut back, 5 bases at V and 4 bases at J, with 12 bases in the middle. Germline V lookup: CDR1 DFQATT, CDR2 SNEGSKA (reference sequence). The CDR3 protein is CSAYSRNYNEQFF. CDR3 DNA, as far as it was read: TGCAGTGCTTACTCTAGGAATTACAATGAG.